The present TCR beta chain was sequenced within a study of blood T cell repertoires in COVID-19 (dated by TCRdb to 2019 to 2021). A note on the overall study: Collaborator samples came from the United States, Italy and Spain and covered acute and convalescent phases of COVID-19. The material from the prospective study consisted of cDNA or gDNA derived from T cells, B-cell-depleted T cells, or PBMCs. Deeply sampled blood TCRbeta repertoires from subjects exposed to, actively infected with, or recovered from COVID-19 were included in the dataset. The repertoires were made available in a free public database intended to serve as a resource for research on the immune response to SARS-CoV-2. Samples came from the ongoing ImmuneRACE study (first 160 participants) plus 1,254 subjects from 6 global collaborators. A de-identified subject ID, COVID-19 status, age in years and sex were almost always included in the sample metadata. Where HLA class I and class II types were available, the types were taken from metadata supplied by the sample provider, not from assay-based typing. Findings and caveats that apply to the study as a whole: The quantity of clinical and demographic metadata differed by source and by participant and was supplied without curation.

The immunoSEQ Assay, a bias-controlled multiplex PCR, was used to amplify TCRbeta CDR3 regions from genomic DNA. Processing in the source paper ran as follows. The number of nucleated cells in each sample was estimated from the amplification of reference gene primers within the assay. To quantify the absolute abundance of each unique TCRbeta CDR3 rearrangement, sequence reads were collapsed and filtered. Productive Simpson clonality was computed per sample as the square root of Simpson's diversity index over productive rearrangements. As stored in TCRdb, this immuneACCESS dataset retains in-frame rearrangements with V and J assigned. A fraction of the clones does not appear; measured against another copy, unresolved V genes explain less than half of the discrepancy, and the remainder lacks a known reason. V and J calls and clone size are as listed in that table; D and trimming were resolved from the DNA. The sample contains about 380,000 clones, roughly 86% of them found a single time. The top ten clonotypes cover approximately 1.2% of the sample.

Turning to this clone: Its binding antigen is unknown. Within one base of it there is no much larger clone, and no base qualities were kept.

Per the germline V gene (reference sequence), SGHNT is the CDR1 and YYREEE is the CDR2. From the cysteine through the phenylalanine, the CDR3 covers 16 amino acids. The sequence is cut down to CDR3 DNA, 48 bases in frame from base 1. Trimming removed 4 bases from V and 2 bases from J; the gene matches leave 9 bases unexplained. Participants in the prospective study were enrolled through a virtual design, were aged about 18 to 89 years, and lived in roughly 24 United States geographic areas. In the prospective study, cohorts were assigned on the basis of participant-reported clinical history obtained from a screening survey and a study questionnaire. For ImmuneRACE Cohort 3, a participant was defined as recovered based on two consecutive negative NP/OP PCR tests, clearance by a healthcare professional, or resolution of symptoms. In the prospective study, whole blood, serum and a nasopharyngeal or oropharyngeal swab were collected from each participant by mobile phlebotomists. Participants in the prospective study had the option to provide additional blood draws and questionnaires over a roughly 2-month period. Before DNA extraction, blood samples from the prospective study were shipped at room temperature or frozen.

Sequencing used PBMCs or T cells enriched from blood (not recorded which). The chain is encoded by TRBV5-4 joined to TRBJ1-3, with 7 central nucleotides matching TRBD1. The sequence was collected from a man aged 25-45 years who had recovered from COVID-19. This receptor has the CDR3 CASSITGAGTGNTIYF. The sequenced DNA is TGTGCCAGCAGCATCACAGGGGCCGGCACTGGAAACACCATATATTTT. Reference TRBV5-4 and TRBJ1-3 genes cover what lies past the CDR3, so the full variable domain is ETGVTQSPTHLIKTRGQQVTLRCSSQSGHNTVSWYQQALGQGPQFIFQYYREEENGRGNFPPRFSGLQFPNYSSELNVNALELDDSALYLCASSITGAGTGNTIYFGEGSWLTVV.